A single sample gave rise to the 7 T cell receptor beta chains below, sequenced in a study of cytomegalovirus exposure and HLA in healthy donors. Amplification used 60 Vbeta primers and 13 Jbeta primers. The protocol was immunoSEQ multiplex PCR, while the TCRdb copy is restricted to in-frame clones and leaves out a portion. The sample holds 150,000 to 200,000 clones; about 71% are singletons and the top ten take about 2.9%. Sequencing input: PBMCs. Receptors were obtained from a woman between 40 and 55 years old in good health and CMV-seropositive.

The rearrangement uses TRBV29-1 and TRBJ2-7; 8 nucleotides agree with TRBD1. V dropped 4 bases and J dropped 3; count of bases not matched to a gene: 2. Germline V gene lookup returns CDR1 SQVTM and CDR2 ANQGSEA. The CDR3 is 12 amino acids. The CDR3 region is CSVAGQGYEQYF. The CDR3 region has the DNA TGCAGCGTTGCCGGACAGGGCTACGAGCAGTACTTC.

The V gene is TRBV7-9, the J gene TRBJ1-2, with D perhaps matching TRBD1 (6 bases). Germline V CDR1 and CDR2: SEHNR, FQNEAQ (reference sequence). There are 14 residues in the CDR3. Trimming removed 5 bases at V and 7 bases at J, with 17 bases between. DNA for the CDR3: TGTGCCAGCAGCACCCCGACAGGAAAAGGTGGCTACACCTTC. This sequence encodes CASSTPTGKGGYTF.

Points on this clone: The DNA is omitted, as the CDR3 cannot be located on it reliably, and the CDR3 follows TCRdb's listing. The chain links TRBV4-3 to TRBJ1-2. Germline V CDR1 and CDR2: LGHNA, YSLEER. The CDR3 is made up of 14 amino acids, end residues included. The CDR3 sequence is CASSQEVAPGTCTF.

J is TRBJ2-3 and V is TRBV9, with D tentatively TRBD2 (5 bases). The V end lost 4 bases, the J end lost 2 bases, and 14 bases lay between the germline ends. The germline V gene encodes CDR1 SGDLS and CDR2 YYNGEE. The CDR3 sequence is 15 residues long. The CDR3 DNA reads TGTGCCAGCAGCTACCGGACTTCTTACACAGATACGCAGTATTTT. This encodes CASSYRTSYTDTQYF.

The V call is TRBV4-1, the J call TRBJ2-5, with TRBD2 matching 13 bases. The CDR3 runs to 16 residues. With V trimmed by 4 bases and J by 3 bases, 5 bases remained unmatched. Germline V gene sequence: CDR1 MGHRA, CDR2 YSYEKL. The CDR3 protein is CASSPRGLAGEETQYF. DNA for the CDR3: TGCGCCAGCAGCCCCCGCGGACTAGCGGGGGAAGAGACCCAGTACTTC.

The chain couples TRBV6-1 to TRBJ1-6, with a tentative D call TRBD1 (5 bases). CDR1 is MNHNS and CDR2 is SASEGT in the germline V gene. Trimming took off 3 bases at V and 1 base at J, with 10 bases between the two ends. CDR3 length: 16 residues. The CDR3: CASSDQGLSYNSPLHF. In DNA form, the CDR3 reads TGTGCCAGCAGTGACCAGGGTTTATCCTATAATTCACCCCTCCACTTT.

The chain recombines TRBV2 with TRBJ1-3, with TRBD1 matching over 7 bases. Germline-derived CDR1 and CDR2 are SNHLY and FYNNEI. J gave up 1 base and V 6 bases, and 6 bases lay outside the gene matches. The CDR3 contains 15 residues. The CDR3 bases are TGTGCCAGCAGCCAAACAGGGGTTTCTGGAAACACCATATATTTT. Translation: CASSQTGVSGNTIYF. Together with reference TRBV2 and TRBJ1-3, the CDR3 gives the full variable domain: EPEVTQTPSHQVTQMGQEVILRCVPISNHLYFYWYRQILGQKVEFLVSFYNNEISEKSEIFDDQFSVERPDGSNFTLKIRSTKLEDSAMYFCASSQTGVSGNTIYFGEGSWLTVV.